Shown below are 9 T cell receptor beta chains from a single sample sequenced in a study of shared clonotypes between healthy human individuals. Positive CCR7 selection of CD45RO-negative cells yielded the naive CD8 cells, and terminally differentiated effector memory CD45RA+ cells were excluded. Some clones are missing from TCRdb's copy, which holds only in-frame ones; the method was immunoSEQ multiplex PCR. Altogether about 2.1 million clones are present, around 93% being singletons, with the ten largest covering under 2%. The sequenced sample consisted of naive CD8+ T cells from PBMCs. These TCRs come from a man younger than 35 in good health. Some clones in this sample may be carry-over from other donors' samples.

This chain joins TRBV6-4 and TRBJ2-7; TRBD2 might be the D (5 bases). The CDR3 consists of 10 residues. Germline values: CDR1 MRHNA, CDR2 SNTAGT. With 7 bases removed from V and 8 bases from J, the gap between germline ends came to 9 bases. CDR3 loop: CASKRGKQYF. Written as DNA, the CDR3 is TGTGCCAGCAAGAGAGGGAAGCAGTACTTC.

The V and J genes are TRBV6-1 and TRBJ1-1; D is ambiguous. Trimming pared 2 bases from V and 3 bases from J, leaving 13 bases between. Germline V lookup: CDR1 MNHNS, CDR2 SASEGT. CDR3 length: 15 amino acids. CDR3 in amino acids: CASSEPAEGYTEAFF. The CDR3 DNA is TGTGCCAGCAGTGAACCCGCCGAGGGCTACACTGAAGCTTTCTTT.

The chain couples TRBV7-9 to TRBJ1-2; the D gene is possibly TRBD1 (6 bases). The germline V gene encodes CDR1 SEHNR and CDR2 FQNEAQ (reference sequence). The CDR3 is 15 residues long. Trimming took 6 bases from V and 6 from J, leaving 20 bases between them. The CDR3 nucleotides are TGTGCCAGCAGTCAGGTTCCCGGGGGGGCTAATGGCTACACCTTC. This codes for CASSQVPGGANGYTF.

Of note for this clone: This sample includes further DNA sequences coding for the same CDR3. Here the CDR3 reads CASSVGAGVYNEQFF. Written as DNA, the CDR3 is TGTGCCAGCAGCGTAGGGGCAGGGGTGTACAATGAGCAGTTCTTC. The V gene is TRBV9, the J gene TRBJ2-1, with D possibly matching TRBD1 (6 bases). This CDR3 spans 15 amino acids. Deletions cut 0 bases from V and 4 bases from J, with 11 bases between. The germline gives CDR1 SGDLS, CDR2 YYNGEE.

This chain links TRBV14 with TRBJ2-7; TRBD2 aligns across 12 bases. The trim removed 5 bases at V and 4 bases at J, leaving 6 bases unmatched. The CDR3 runs to 15 residues. Germline V lookup: CDR1 SGHDN, CDR2 FVKESK. CDR3 bases: TGTGCCAGCAGCAGGACTAGCGGGGAACCGTACGAGCAGTACTTC. Protein: CASSRTSGEPYEQYF. The full variable domain, with the rest looked up from reference TRBV14 and TRBJ2-7, is EAGVTQFPSHSVIEKGQTVTLRCDPISGHDNLYWYRRVMGKEIKFLLHFVKESKQDESGMPNNRFLAERTGGTYSTLKVQPAELEDSGVYFCASSRTSGEPYEQYFGPGTRLTVT.

The rearrangement joins TRBV7-9 to TRBJ2-7; D may be TRBD2 (7 bases). Trimming removed 4 bases from V and 4 bases from J, with 20 bases in between. The CDR3 is 16 residues long. Germline V lookup: CDR1 SEHNR, CDR2 FQNEAQ (reference sequence). CDR3 amino acids: CASSSGGGAAPYEQYF. In DNA, the CDR3 is TGTGCCAGCAGCTCCGGAGGGGGGGCTGCCCCGTACGAGCAGTACTTC. Supplemented by reference TRBV7-9 and TRBJ2-7, the full variable domain reads DTGVSQNPRHKITKRGQNVTFRCDPISEHNRLYWYRQTLGQGPEFLTYFQNEAQLEKSRLLSDRFSAERPKGSFSTLEIQRTEQGDSAMYLCASSSGGGAAPYEQYFGPGTRLTVT.

In regard to this clone: The same CDR3 arises from other DNA sequences in this sample as well. CDR3 in amino acids: CASSLSAGWGYEQYF. Written as DNA, the CDR3 is TGTGCCAGCAGTTTATCAGCAGGGTGGGGCTACGAGCAGTACTTC. V gene TRBV27 combines with J gene TRBJ2-7; D is possibly TRBD1 (5 bases). Germline V CDR1 and CDR2: MNHEY, SMNVEV (reference sequence). V gave up 0 bases and J gave up 3 bases, with 12 bases separating them. This CDR3 spans 15 amino acids.

The chain joins TRBV7-9 to TRBJ2-7; perhaps TRBD1 as D (7 bases). The CDR3 loop spans 14 amino acids. The ends were cut back, 5 bases at V and 7 bases at J, with 18 bases in the middle. Looked up from germline, CDR1 is SEHNR and CDR2 is FQNEAQ (reference sequence). The CDR3 is CASSTGTVAGEQYF. The CDR3 region has the DNA TGTGCCAGCAGCACCGGGACAGTCGCGGGGGAGCAGTACTTC.

This clone was detected a few times. The genes are TRBV7-9 and TRBJ1-1, with D possibly matching TRBD1 (5 bases). V lost 4 bases to trimming and J lost 10 bases, with 10 bases between them. Germline V gene data show CDR1 as SEHNR and CDR2 as FQNEAQ (reference sequence). The length of the CDR3 is 11 residues. Written as DNA, the CDR3 is TGTGCCAGCAGCTCTGGGCAGGGAGCTTTCTTT. Translation gives CASSSGQGAFF.